These 20 T cell receptor beta chains were all obtained from the same sample, sequenced in a study of blood T cells in healthy people across ages. The use of a sample-barcoded 5' primer and a J-beta primer mix characterized a second PCR of about 7 to 12 cycles. From the 5' RACE reads, TCRdb called clonotypes with MiXCR, one entry per CDR3 protein. Altogether around 800,000 distinct CDR3 sequences are present, under 45% being singletons, with the ten largest covering approximately 19%. Material: blood. The receptors shown here come from a man aged 55-75 years in good health.

The gene calls are TRBV7-9 and TRBJ1-4, with 7 bases matching TRBD1. V was pared by 5 bases and J by 4 bases, with 4 bases of the junction left unmatched. This CDR3 has 14 amino acids. CDR1 SEHNR and CDR2 FQNEAQ come from the germline V gene (reference sequence). CDR3 region: CASSVGTDNEKLFF. The CDR3 DNA follows: TGTGCCAGCAGCGTCGGGACAGATAATGAAAAACTGTTTTTT.

A few counts support this clonotype. The CDR3 DNA sequence: TGTGCCAGCAGTCGAATGGATCAGCCCCAGCATTTT. Translating it yields CASSRMDQPQHF. The chain recombines TRBV6-6 with TRBJ1-5; D gene uncertain. Germline V gene data show CDR1 as MNHNY and CDR2 as SVGAGI (reference sequence). The length of the CDR3 is 12 residues. Trimming left V 5 bases short and J 5 bases short, with 7 bases between.

This sequence joins TRBV29-1 and TRBJ2-7, with 7 bases identical to TRBD2. V lost 7 bases to trimming and J lost 10 bases; unmatched junction nucleotides: 16. CDR1 and CDR2 from the germline V gene are SQVTM and ANQGSEA. The CDR3 runs 13 residues. In nucleotides, the CDR3 is TGCAGCGCGGTGACAGCGGGGATGGAGGCCCAGTACTTC. Encoded protein: CSAVTAGMEAQYF.

The chain combines TRBV18 with TRBJ1-6; TRBD1 is a possible D gene (5 bases). CDR3 length equals 14 residues. The germline V gene has CDR1 KGHSH and CDR2 LQKENI. V lost 3 bases and J 9 bases, leaving 12 bases between the germline ends. The CDR3 reads CASSPRQLTSPLHF. In DNA, the CDR3 is TGTGCCAGCTCACCCCGACAGCTAACTTCACCCCTCCACTTT.

This clonotype has only a few counts. J is TRBJ2-4 and V is TRBV6-5; TRBD2 might be the D (6 bases). The germline V and J ends were trimmed by 11 bases and 0 bases, with 14 bases remaining between them. Germline values: CDR1 MNHEY, CDR2 SVGAGI. The CDR3 has 14 amino acids. The CDR3 DNA reads as TGTGCCTGCCGGGACTCCTTAGCCAAAAACATTCAGTACTTC. The encoded protein is CACRDSLAKNIQYF.

This clonotype has at least ten counts. The chain joins TRBV7-2 to TRBJ2-3; D remains ambiguous. The CDR3 runs to 16 residues. V lost 2 bases and J lost 0, with 12 bases in between. Germline lookup yields CDR1 SGHTA and CDR2 FQGNSA. The DNA for the CDR3 is TGTGCCAGCAGCTTAAGTGGTAGTTTGAGCACAGATACGCAGTATTTT. Its translation: CASSLSGSLSTDTQYF. The entire variable domain, with the rest obtained from reference TRBV7-2 and TRBJ2-3, is as follows: GAGVSQSPSNKVTEKGKDVELRCDPISGHTALYWYRQSLGQGLEFLIYFQGNSAPDKSGLPSDRFSAERTGGSVSTLTIQRTQQEDSAVYLCASSLSGSLSTDTQYFGPGTRLTVL.

For this clonotype: A much larger clone differs by one base, so this may be a read error. The chain uses TRBV25-1 and TRBJ2-7; D not certain. Germline CDR1 reads MGHDK; CDR2 reads SYGVNS. V lost 2 bases, J lost 1 base, and 6 bases lay in between. The CDR3 spans 13 residues. The CDR3 bases are TGTGCCAGCAGTGAAATAGCTTCCTACGAGCAGTACTTC. Translating gives CASSEIASYEQYF.

The rearrangement links TRBV20-1 to TRBJ2-1; TRBD2 aligns across 11 bases. Germline V gene data show CDR1 as DFQATT and CDR2 as SNEGSKA (reference sequence). The V and J ends lost 5 bases and 1 base, in that order; junction bases with no gene match: 10. The CDR3 is made up of 17 amino acids. The CDR3 loop reads CSAPVSSGGRSYNEQFF. The CDR3 nucleotides are TGCAGTGCTCCGGTGTCTAGCGGGGGGAGGTCCTACAATGAGCAGTTCTTC.

This clonotype was picked up many times. The chain combines TRBV2 with TRBJ2-5, with D possibly being TRBD1 or TRBD2 (6 bases each). Germline V gene sequence: CDR1 SNHLY, CDR2 FYNNEI. This CDR3 has 15 residues. The V end was cut by 0 bases, the J end by 6 bases, with 14 bases between. CDR3 in DNA: TGTGCCAGCAGTGAAGCGCGAGGGGGGCCGAAGACCCAGTACTTC. Protein: CASSEARGGPKTQYF. The whole variable domain, remainder taken from reference TRBV2 and TRBJ2-5, is EPEVTQTPSHQVTQMGQEVILRCVPISNHLYFYWYRQILGQKVEFLVSFYNNEISEKSEIFDDQFSVERPDGSNFTLKIRSTKLEDSAMYFCASSEARGGPKTQYFGPGTRLLVL.

The rearrangement joins TRBV6-2 or TRBV6-3 to TRBJ2-4; D is undetermined. The DNA matches TRBJ2-7 better at its end, which makes the J call doubtful. The germline CDR1 and CDR2 sequences are MNHEY and SVGEGT. The CDR3 runs to 13 residues. The CDR3 loop reads CASSYPGDYEQYF. CDR3 nucleotides: TGTGCCAGCAGTTACCCTGGGGACTACGAGCAGTACTTC.

This clonotype was counted between two and nine times. The J gene is TRBJ2-1, the V gene TRBV9, with D perhaps matching TRBD2 (7 bases). CDR3 length equals 17 residues. V lost 3 bases to trimming and J lost 4 bases, with 20 bases between them. CDR1 and CDR2 from the germline V gene are SGDLS and YYNGEE. CDR3 bases: TGTGCCAGCAGCGCCAGTGGTGCGGGGGCTCTTTACAATGAGCAGTTCTTC. It is translated as CASSASGAGALYNEQFF.

The chain has TRBV9 and TRBJ2-4; D possibly corresponds to TRBD1 (6 bases). The CDR3 runs 13 residues. Trimming removed 1 base from V and 8 bases from J, with 10 bases in between. Germline-derived CDR1 and CDR2 are SGDLS and YYNGEE. The CDR3 reads CASSVTNRDIQYF. The CDR3 nucleotides are TGTGCCAGCAGCGTAACCAACAGGGACATTCAGTACTTC.

As regards this clonotype: The junction differs from germline at one of its ends, possibly a read error. The gene calls are TRBV7-9 and TRBJ1-2; TRBD1 matches 7 bases. Germline values: CDR1 SEHNR, CDR2 FQNEAQ (reference sequence). The CDR3 loop spans 15 amino acids. CDR3 amino acids: CAGSLAGTANYGYTF. The CDR3 nucleotides are TGTGCCGGCAGCTTAGCCGGGACAGCTAACTATGGCTACACCTTC.

This chain connects TRBV6-5 to TRBJ1-2; D unresolved. This CDR3 has 12 amino acids. Germline V gives CDR1 MNHEY, CDR2 SVGAGI. Trimming took off 6 bases at V and 8 bases at J, with 13 bases between the two ends. The DNA of the CDR3 is TGTGCCAGCAGAAAGGAGGGTCGAGGCTACACCTTC. Residues: CASRKEGRGYTF.

On this clonotype itself: This may be a read error: a much more frequent sequence differs by one nucleotide. Here the CDR3 reads CASSLTPDSQETQFF. DNA for the CDR3: TGTGCCAGCAGCTTAACCCCGGACAGCCAAGAGACCCAGTTCTTC. V is TRBV7-2 and J is TRBJ2-5; tentatively, D is TRBD1 (6 bases). The J call may be incorrect, as the DNA end agrees better with TRBJ2-1. This CDR3 is built from 15 residues. The germline gives CDR1 SGHTA, CDR2 FQGNSA.

This clonotype was observed a handful of times. The chain uses TRBV6-6 and TRBJ1-2; 7 bases map to TRBD1. The V gene's germline CDR1 is MNHNY and CDR2 SVGAGI (reference sequence). Trimming removed 7 bases from V and 4 bases from J; junction bases left unmatched: 12. This CDR3 region has 15 residues. Here the CDR3 DNA reads TGTGCCAGCATTAACACAGGGGCACCTAGCTATGGCTACACCTTC. Translated, it gives CASINTGAPSYGYTF.

The chain uses TRBV7-2 and TRBJ2-7; D unclear. The V and J ends lost 3 bases and 5 bases respectively, with 11 bases between them. Germline V gene sequence: CDR1 SGHTA, CDR2 FQGNSA. The CDR3 spans 13 residues. The CDR3 nucleotides are TGTGCCAGCAGCTTTATCTTCAAGAACGAGCAGTACTTC. Protein sequence: CASSFIFKNEQYF. The whole variable domain, remainder taken from reference TRBV7-2 and TRBJ2-7, is GAGVSQSPSNKVTEKGKDVELRCDPISGHTALYWYRQSLGQGLEFLIYFQGNSAPDKSGLPSDRFSAERTGGSVSTLTIQRTQQEDSAVYLCASSFIFKNEQYFGPGTRLTVT.

The gene calls are TRBV20-1 and TRBJ2-5; D is unclear. Trimming took off 4 bases at V and 4 bases at J, with 13 bases between the two ends. This CDR3 spans 13 amino acids. Germline CDR1 DFQATT, CDR2 SNEGSKA (reference sequence). In nucleotides, the CDR3 is TGCAGTGCTATAAAGGGAAGCCGAGAGACCCAGTACTTC. This gives the protein CSAIKGSRETQYF.

The chain has TRBV29-1 and TRBJ2-3; the match to TRBD2 covers 13 bases. The germline V gene encodes CDR1 SQVTM and CDR2 ANQGSEA. V lost 6 bases and J lost 5; bases outside the gene matches: 8. This CDR3 comprises 15 residues. This CDR3 reads CSVELAGGLGDTQYF. CDR3 coding DNA: TGCAGCGTGGAACTAGCGGGGGGGCTCGGAGATACGCAGTATTTT.

The gene calls are TRBV6-1 and TRBJ2-3, with 7 bases matching TRBD2. The V segment lost 3 bases and the J segment 2 bases; nucleotides outside the gene matches: 5. The CDR3 is 15 residues long. Germline V gives CDR1 MNHNS, CDR2 SASEGT. The CDR3 nucleotides are TGTGCCAGCAGTGATCGGGGGGAATACACAGATACGCAGTATTTT. This codes for CASSDRGEYTDTQYF.